What follows are 21 T cell receptor beta chains derived from one specimen sequenced in a study of Tregs in tolerant kidney transplant recipients. Only in-frame clones appear in the TCRdb table, and some are missing; sequencing was by immunoSEQ multiplex PCR. The data hold roughly 69,000 clones, with nearly 98% observed a single time. The input for sequencing was Tregs from blood, taken before the transplant. These receptors were taken from a human donor who received a combined kidney and bone marrow transplant.

The genes are TRBV5-1 and TRBJ2-2, with TRBD2 matching over 11 bases. With V trimmed by 2 bases and J by 0 bases, 3 bases remained unmatched. The CDR3 covers 17 residues. CDR1 SGHRS and CDR2 YFSETQ come from the germline V gene. CDR3 DNA: TGCGCCAGCAGCTTCAGACTAGCGGGAACGAACACCGGGGAGCTGTTTTTT. Translating gives CASSFRLAGTNTGELFF. Full variable domain (rest looked up from reference TRBV5-1 and TRBJ2-2): KAGVTQTPRYLIKTRGQQVTLSCSPISGHRSVSWYQQTPGQGLQFLFEYFSETQRNKGNFPGRFSGRQFSNSRSEMNVSTLELGDSALYLCASSFRLAGTNTGELFFGEGSRLTVL.

The V call is TRBV19, the J call TRBJ1-5; D remains ambiguous. Trimming shortened V by 3 bases and J by 7 bases, and 16 bases separated the two germline ends. CDR3 length: 15 amino acids. The V gene's germline CDR1 is LNHDA and CDR2 SQIVND (reference sequence). The CDR3 nucleotides are TGTGCCAGTAGTATCGAGGGTAGGTCAGGACAGCCCCAGCATTTT. Amino acids: CASSIEGRSGQPQHF.

The rearrangement links TRBV7-2 to TRBJ1-3; weak D call: TRBD1 (6 bases). The CDR3 has 16 amino acids. From germline, CDR1 is SGHTA and CDR2 FQGNSA. The V end lost 4 bases, the J end lost 0 bases, and 13 bases lay between the germline ends. The CDR3 protein is CASSSIRGHSGNTIYF. The DNA for the CDR3 is TGTGCCAGCAGCTCCATCAGGGGCCACTCTGGAAACACCATATATTTT.

The J gene is TRBJ2-3, the V gene TRBV7-9; TRBD2 agrees at 12 bases. The CDR3 is made up of 18 amino acids. Germline V gene lookup returns CDR1 SEHNR and CDR2 FQNEAQ (reference sequence). V lost 0 bases to trimming and J lost 7 bases; unmatched junction nucleotides: 11. CDR3 nucleotides: TGTGCCAGCAGCTTAGCTCCTTGGACTAGCGGGGTATCACATACGCAGTATTTT. It yields the protein CASSLAPWTSGVSHTQYF.

CDR3 loop: CAISASLGLGYDEQFF. The CDR3 DNA reads as TGTGCCATCAGTGCCTCCTTGGGACTAGGGTACGATGAGCAGTTCTTC. The chain uses TRBV10-3 and TRBJ2-1, with TRBD2 identical over 8 bases. V was clipped by 4 bases and J by 8 bases; unmatched bases: 13. Germline V gene sequence: CDR1 ENHRY, CDR2 SYGVKD. The CDR3 runs 16 residues.

This clone was recorded once. The rearrangement links TRBV5-1 to TRBJ1-2; D not certain. V was shortened by 0 bases and J by 4 bases, with 16 bases between the two germline ends. Germline CDR1 and CDR2: SGHRS and YFSETQ. There are 16 residues in the CDR3. The CDR3: CASSLALKGLAYGYTF. The CDR3 nucleotides are TGCGCCAGCAGCTTGGCTTTAAAAGGACTGGCCTATGGCTACACCTTC. The entire variable domain, with the rest obtained from reference TRBV5-1 and TRBJ1-2, is as follows: KAGVTQTPRYLIKTRGQQVTLSCSPISGHRSVSWYQQTPGQGLQFLFEYFSETQRNKGNFPGRFSGRQFSNSRSEMNVSTLELGDSALYLCASSLALKGLAYGYTFGSGTRLTVV.

The V call is TRBV7-8, the J call TRBJ1-1, with D unresolved. Germline CDR1 reads SGHVS; CDR2 reads FQNEAQ. The CDR3 has 13 amino acids. V lost 2 bases and J 3 bases, leaving 7 bases between the germline ends. CDR3 loop: CASSLLVDTEAFF. CDR3 nucleotide sequence: TGTGCCAGCAGCTTACTTGTAGACACTGAAGCTTTCTTT.

This chain connects TRBV4-2 to TRBJ2-3, with 13 bases identical to TRBD2. Germline CDR1 is LGHNA and CDR2 is YNFKEQ. CDR3 length equals 23 residues. V lost 0 bases and J lost 0; bases outside the gene matches: 18. The CDR3, as DNA: TGTGCCAGCAGCCAAGATCGGTGGGGGACTAGCGGGGTTCCTTGGGGAAGCACAGATACGCAGTATTTT. Amino acid sequence: CASSQDRWGTSGVPWGSTDTQYF.

The chain uses TRBV6-5 and TRBJ2-5, with TRBD2 identical over 9 bases. Losses at the gene ends were 5 bases for V and 5 bases for J; bases not matched to a gene: 9. CDR1 and CDR2 (germline): MNHEY, SVGAGI. This CDR3 has 15 amino acids. The DNA of the CDR3 is TGTGCCAGCAGTACCCCCCTAGCGGGGCCGGAGACCCAGTACTTC. Its protein is CASSTPLAGPETQYF.

The chain joins TRBV7-8 to TRBJ2-6, with TRBD2 matching 9 bases. The CDR3 covers 20 residues. With 1 base clipped from V and 0 bases from J, the junction kept 10 bases outside the gene matches. Germline lookup yields CDR1 SGHVS and CDR2 FQNEAQ. This CDR3 is CASSLGAEREASSGANVLTF. Written as DNA, the CDR3 is TGTGCCAGCAGCTTAGGAGCTGAGCGGGAGGCCTCCTCTGGGGCCAACGTCCTGACTTTC.

This clone was seen just once. The chain recombines TRBV6-1 with TRBJ1-1; 7 bases fit TRBD1. The CDR3 runs 14 residues. V shed 6 bases and J 0 bases; nucleotides not matched to a gene: 4. CDR1 and CDR2 (germline): MNHNS, SASEGT. CDR3 protein: CASRRQGMNTEAFF. The CDR3 DNA reads as TGTGCCAGCAGGAGACAGGGCATGAACACTGAAGCTTTCTTT.

CDR3 DNA: TGTGCCAGTAGTATAGGTTTGGCGGGAGGACCTCAAGAGACCCAGTACTTC. Translated: CASSIGLAGGPQETQYF. The chain joins TRBV19 to TRBJ2-5; 8 bases map to TRBD2. Germline CDR1 LNHDA, CDR2 SQIVND (reference sequence). V trimming: 1 base; J trimming: 2 bases; junction bases outside the gene matches: 9. The CDR3 covers 17 residues.

V gene TRBV7-2 combines with J gene TRBJ1-4; weak D call: TRBD1 (6 bases). Germline lookup yields CDR1 SGHTA and CDR2 FQGNSA. V was trimmed by 4 bases and J by 7 bases, leaving 19 bases between them. The CDR3 has 16 residues. The chain's CDR3 is CASSSPPPGHSEKLFF. CDR3 in DNA: TGTGCCAGCAGCTCACCCCCCCCGGGACATAGTGAAAAACTGTTTTTT.

This chain joins TRBV5-1 and TRBJ2-5; D is perhaps TRBD1 (5 bases). CDR1 SGHRS and CDR2 YFSETQ come from the germline V gene. CDR3 size: 14 residues. V lost 5 bases, J lost 1 base, and 12 bases lay in between. Here the CDR3 reads CASSYRQLQETQYF. In nucleotides, the CDR3 is TGCGCCAGCAGTTACAGACAGCTCCAAGAGACCCAGTACTTC.

This clone has just one count. This chain connects TRBV5-1 to TRBJ2-2, with 10 bases lining up with TRBD2. Germline CDR1 and CDR2: SGHRS and YFSETQ. The CDR3 loop spans 16 amino acids. V lost 3 bases to trimming and J lost 1 base; unmatched junction nucleotides: 3. This CDR3 is CASSWGTSVNTGELFF. DNA of the CDR3: TGCGCCAGCAGCTGGGGGACTAGCGTGAACACCGGGGAGCTGTTTTTT.

The chain combines TRBV19 with TRBJ1-2; D is ambiguous. The germline V gene encodes CDR1 LNHDA and CDR2 SQIVND (reference sequence). There are 14 residues in the CDR3. Between the trimmed V and J ends, which lost 3 bases and 2 bases, there was a span of 10 bases. For the CDR3, the DNA is TGTGCCAGTAGTATCTCCGACATAAACTATGGCTACACCTTC. The encoded protein is CASSISDINYGYTF.

This chain uses TRBV7-2 with TRBJ2-7; 9 nucleotides match TRBD2. Germline V gene sequence: CDR1 SGHTA, CDR2 FQGNSA. V was clipped by 3 bases and J by 4 bases; unmatched bases: 4. This CDR3 has 14 residues. This CDR3 reads CASSFSGGFYEQYF. DNA of the CDR3: TGTGCCAGCAGCTTTAGCGGGGGTTTTTACGAGCAGTACTTC.

V is TRBV6-1 and J is TRBJ2-4; weak D call: TRBD1 (5 bases). Germline loops: CDR1 MNHNS, CDR2 SASEGT. V was trimmed by 7 bases and J by 1 base, leaving 8 bases between them. The CDR3 runs 13 residues. CDR3 bases: TGTGCCAGCAAGGGGTCCGCCAAAAACATTCAGTACTTC. Protein: CASKGSAKNIQYF.

This chain links TRBV6-5 with TRBJ2-7; a weak D match, TRBD2 (5 bases). The CDR3 consists of 12 residues. V shed 6 bases and J shed 0 bases, with 6 bases lying between them. Germline CDR1 reads MNHEY; CDR2 reads SVGAGI. CDR3 nucleotide sequence: TGTGCCAGCAGGGACTTCTCCTACGAGCAGTACTTC. This encodes CASRDFSYEQYF.

The V call is TRBV25-1, the J call TRBJ1-5; 7 bases line up with TRBD1. The junction had 14 bases not matched to a gene; V was cut back by 0 bases and J by 6 bases. CDR1 and CDR2 (germline): MGHDK, SYGVNS. This CDR3 is 18 amino acids long. CDR3 bases: TGTGCCAGCAGTGAATACGTCAGACAGGGTAGGGGCGGTCAGCCCCAGCATTTT. It translates to CASSEYVRQGRGGQPQHF. Full variable domain (missing parts from reference TRBV25-1 and TRBJ1-5): EADIYQTPRYLVIGTGKKITLECSQTMGHDKMYWYQQDPGMELHLIHYSYGVNSTEKGDLSSESTVSRIRTEHFPLTLESARPSHTSQYLCASSEYVRQGRGGQPQHFGDGTRLSIL.

The chain recombines TRBV10-3 with TRBJ1-5, with a tentative D call TRBD1 (5 bases). V lost 2 bases and J 6 bases, leaving 14 bases between the germline ends. CDR1 is ENHRY and CDR2 is SYGVKD in the germline V gene. The CDR3 extends over 15 amino acids. CDR3 nucleotide sequence: TGTGCCATCAGTGAGGGACATCTAATGGGTCAGCCCCAGCATTTT. It specifies CAISEGHLMGQPQHF.